This TCR beta chain was documented in a study of cytomegalovirus exposure and HLA in healthy donors. CDR1 and CDR2 (germline): ENHRY, SYGVKD. V was shortened by 6 bases and J by 0 bases, with 11 bases between the two germline ends. This CDR3 contains 14 residues. PCR used 60 Vbeta primers and 13 Jbeta primers. Clones were sequenced by immunoSEQ multiplex PCR, and TCRdb holds only the in-frame ones, with some missing. The sample carries roughly 99,000 clones, more than 60% recorded once. To note about this clone: Its matching antigen is unknown.

The study's findings and limits: Judged likely to be a sequencing artifact was a cluster of highly shared sequence variants.

This clonotype originated in a man in his sixties in good health and CMV-seropositive. V and J are TRBV10-3 and TRBJ1-1; D gene unclear. The source material was PBMCs. The CDR3 DNA reads TGTGCCATCAGGGGGAGGCAGGTGAACACTGAAGCTTTCTTT. Its protein is CAIRGRQVNTEAFF.